This T cell receptor beta chain was identified in a study of identical twins. Findings of the study overall: Out-of-frame alpha sequences common to twins were enriched for low generation probability. Findings came from cross-sectional statistics, without long-term follow-up of donors.

This clonotype has ten or more counts. Antigen specificity is unknown. TCRdb reprocessed the 5' RACE reads with MiXCR, giving one entry per CDR3 protein. The sample contains approximately 220,000 distinct CDR3 sequences, around 8.1% of which appear only once. After removal of 0 bases from V and 5 bases from J, the junction contained 2 bases not matched to a gene. The CDR3 consists of 14 residues. Per the germline V gene, CDR1 is SGHRS and CDR2 is YFSETQ. These same records also appear under a second study, on yellow fever vaccine responses in identical twins. This second study says: Reportedly, the response of twins' T cells to the vaccine seemed partly convergent, partly personalized.

The clonotype comes from a woman aged 18-35 years in good health. The chain uses TRBV5-1 and TRBJ2-1; 7 bases are a match to TRBD2. The material sequenced was memory (CD45RO+) T cells sorted from blood. CDR3 nucleotide sequence: TGCGCCAGCAGCTTGGCGACTAGCAACAATGAGCAGTTCTTC. Protein: CASSLATSNNEQFF.